The entry below gives a single T cell receptor beta chain sequence along with its context. The data were taken from a study of blood T cell repertoires in COVID-19. About the study: Acute-phase and convalescent COVID-19 samples originated in the United States, Italy and Spain.

V was clipped by 4 bases and J by 4 bases, with 14 bases between them. This CDR3 is built from 14 residues. The table came from immunoSEQ multiplex PCR; TCRdb's copy has only in-frame clones and leaves some out. This sample has around 250,000 clones; around 87% occur once, and the top ten carry under 2.5%. The TCR was taken from a woman aged 60 to 75 with COVID-19, enrolled during active disease. The genes are TRBV5-3 and TRBJ2-5, with a weak D call TRBD2 (6 bases). TRBV5-3 is recorded as an ORF, its role being uncertain. The sequenced sample was peripheral blood. DNA for the CDR3: TGTGCCAGAAGCCATCGGAGGGCCCCAGAGACCCAGTACTTC. It specifies CARSHRRAPETQYF.